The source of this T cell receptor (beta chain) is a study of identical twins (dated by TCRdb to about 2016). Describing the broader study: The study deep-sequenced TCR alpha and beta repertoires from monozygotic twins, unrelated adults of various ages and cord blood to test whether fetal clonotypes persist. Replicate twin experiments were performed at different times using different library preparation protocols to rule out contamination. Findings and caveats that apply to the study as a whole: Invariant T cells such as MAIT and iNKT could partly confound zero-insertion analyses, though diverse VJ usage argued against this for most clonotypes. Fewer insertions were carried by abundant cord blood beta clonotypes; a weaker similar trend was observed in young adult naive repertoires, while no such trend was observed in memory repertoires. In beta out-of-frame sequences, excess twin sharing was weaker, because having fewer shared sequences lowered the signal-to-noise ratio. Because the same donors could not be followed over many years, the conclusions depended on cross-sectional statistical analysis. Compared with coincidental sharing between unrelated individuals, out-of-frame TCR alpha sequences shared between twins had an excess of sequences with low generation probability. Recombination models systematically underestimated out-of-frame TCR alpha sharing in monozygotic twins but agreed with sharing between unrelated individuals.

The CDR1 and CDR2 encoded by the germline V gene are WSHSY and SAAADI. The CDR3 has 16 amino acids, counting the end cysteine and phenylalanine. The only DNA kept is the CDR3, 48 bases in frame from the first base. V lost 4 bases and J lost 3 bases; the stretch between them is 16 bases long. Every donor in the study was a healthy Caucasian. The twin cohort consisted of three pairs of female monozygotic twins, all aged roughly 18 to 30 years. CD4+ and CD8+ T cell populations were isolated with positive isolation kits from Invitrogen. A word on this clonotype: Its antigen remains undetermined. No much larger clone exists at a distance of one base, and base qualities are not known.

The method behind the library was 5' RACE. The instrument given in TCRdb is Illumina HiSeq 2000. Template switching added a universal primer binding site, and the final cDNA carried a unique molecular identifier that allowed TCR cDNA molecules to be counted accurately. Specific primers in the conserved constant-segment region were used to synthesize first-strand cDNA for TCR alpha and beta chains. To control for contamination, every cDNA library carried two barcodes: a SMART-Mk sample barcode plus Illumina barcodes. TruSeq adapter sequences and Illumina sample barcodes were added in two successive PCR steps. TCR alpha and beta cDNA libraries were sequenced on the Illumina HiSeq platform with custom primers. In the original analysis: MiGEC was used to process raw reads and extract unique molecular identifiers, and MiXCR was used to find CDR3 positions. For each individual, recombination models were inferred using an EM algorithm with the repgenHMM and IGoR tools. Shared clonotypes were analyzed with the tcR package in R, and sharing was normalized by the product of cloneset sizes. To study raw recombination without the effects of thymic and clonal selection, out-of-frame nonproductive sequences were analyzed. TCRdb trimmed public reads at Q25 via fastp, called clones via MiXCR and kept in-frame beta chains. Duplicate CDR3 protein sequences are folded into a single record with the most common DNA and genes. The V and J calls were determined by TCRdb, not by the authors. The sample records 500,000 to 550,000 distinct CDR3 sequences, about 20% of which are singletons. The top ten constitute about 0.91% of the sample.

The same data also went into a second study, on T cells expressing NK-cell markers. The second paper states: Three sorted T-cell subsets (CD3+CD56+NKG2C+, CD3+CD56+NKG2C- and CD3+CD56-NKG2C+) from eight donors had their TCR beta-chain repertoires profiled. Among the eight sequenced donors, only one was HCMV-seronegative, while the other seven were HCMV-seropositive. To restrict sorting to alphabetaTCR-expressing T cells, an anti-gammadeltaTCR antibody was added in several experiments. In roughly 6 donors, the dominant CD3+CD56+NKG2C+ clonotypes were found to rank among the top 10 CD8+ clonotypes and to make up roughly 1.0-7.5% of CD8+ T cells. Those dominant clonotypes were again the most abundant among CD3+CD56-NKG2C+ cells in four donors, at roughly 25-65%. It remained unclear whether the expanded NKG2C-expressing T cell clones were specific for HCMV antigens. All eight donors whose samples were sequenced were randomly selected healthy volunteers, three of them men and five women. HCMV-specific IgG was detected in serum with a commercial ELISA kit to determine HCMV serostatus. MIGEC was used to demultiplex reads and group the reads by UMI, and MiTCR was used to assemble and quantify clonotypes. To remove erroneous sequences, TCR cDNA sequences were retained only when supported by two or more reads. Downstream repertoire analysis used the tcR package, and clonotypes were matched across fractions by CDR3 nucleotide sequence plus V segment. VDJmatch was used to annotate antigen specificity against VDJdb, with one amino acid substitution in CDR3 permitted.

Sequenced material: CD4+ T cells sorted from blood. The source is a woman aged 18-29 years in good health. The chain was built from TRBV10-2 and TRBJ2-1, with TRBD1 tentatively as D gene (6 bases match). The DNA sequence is TGCGCCAGCAGTGTGTTGGGCAGGGGCTTCTACAATGAGCAGTTCTTC. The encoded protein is CASSVLGRGFYNEQFF.